The T cell receptor (beta chain) under discussion was sequenced for a study of blood T cell repertoires in COVID-19. At the level of the study: Whether acute or convalescent, the COVID-19 samples came from the United States, Italy and Spain.

Per the study methods: Estimated nucleated cell counts came from reference gene primer amplification. Measured with immunoSEQ multiplex PCR; TCRdb has only the in-frame clones, and not every one. That table furnishes V, J and clone size, whereas the DNA furnished D and trimming. The repertoire holds 200,000 or so clones, with about 85% as singletons. CDR1 is SGHAT and CDR2 is FQNNGV in the germline V gene. V was pared by 4 bases and J by 4 bases, with 19 bases between. The CDR3 is made up of 16 amino acids. Those enrolled in Seattle joined during active infection and were followed longitudinally afterward.

This clonotype originated in a person between 65 and 79 years old with COVID-19, enrolled during active disease. The chain couples TRBV11-2 to TRBJ1-2; D may be TRBD1 (5 bases). The sequencing sample was made of peripheral blood. The CDR3 bases are TGTGCCAGCAGCTCCCCCTCCGGGGGACTCGTCTATGGCTACACCTTC. It codes for CASSSPSGGLVYGYTF.